The TCR beta chain under discussion was sequenced for a study of identifying expanded T cells in peripheral blood. This CDR3 comprises 15 residues. Germline-derived CDR1 and CDR2 are MDHEN and SYDVKM. Trimming at V came to 6 bases and at J to 4 bases, leaving 10 bases not matched to a gene. Data came from immunoSEQ multiplex PCR; TCRdb stores just in-frame clones and leaves some out. This table has about 130,000 clones, approximately 86% appearing once. The gene calls are TRBV28 and TRBJ2-7; 9 bases agree with TRBD1. This clonotype originated in a person aged 18 to 70 in good health. The sample was blood. CDR3 DNA: TGTGCCAGCAGGCCCCCACAGGGGGCAAGGTACGAGCAGTACTTC. It codes for CASRPPQGARYEQYF. Full variable domain (remainder filled in from reference TRBV28 and TRBJ2-7): DVKVTQSSRYLVKRTGEKVFLECVQDMDHENMFWYRQDPGLGLRLIYFSYDVKMKEKGDIPEGYSVSREKKERFSLILESASTNQTSMYLCASRPPQGARYEQYFGPGTRLTVT.